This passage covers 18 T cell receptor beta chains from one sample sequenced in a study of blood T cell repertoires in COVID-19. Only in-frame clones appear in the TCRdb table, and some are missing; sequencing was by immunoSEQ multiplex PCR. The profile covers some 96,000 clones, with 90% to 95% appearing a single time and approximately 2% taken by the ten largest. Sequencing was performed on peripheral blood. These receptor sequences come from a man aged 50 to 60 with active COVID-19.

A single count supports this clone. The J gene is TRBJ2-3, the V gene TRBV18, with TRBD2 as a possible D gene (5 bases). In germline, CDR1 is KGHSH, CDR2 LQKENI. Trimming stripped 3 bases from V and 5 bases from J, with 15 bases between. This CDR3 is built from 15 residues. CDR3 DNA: TGTGCCAGCTCACCTACAGAGGGTCAGAAAGATACGCAGTATTTT. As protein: CASSPTEGQKDTQYF.

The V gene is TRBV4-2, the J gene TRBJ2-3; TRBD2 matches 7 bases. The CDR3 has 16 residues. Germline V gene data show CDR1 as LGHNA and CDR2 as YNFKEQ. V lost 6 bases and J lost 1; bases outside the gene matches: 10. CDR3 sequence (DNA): TGTGCCAGCAGGCAGTGGGGGGGAGAGGGCACAGATACGCAGTATTTT. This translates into CASRQWGGEGTDTQYF.

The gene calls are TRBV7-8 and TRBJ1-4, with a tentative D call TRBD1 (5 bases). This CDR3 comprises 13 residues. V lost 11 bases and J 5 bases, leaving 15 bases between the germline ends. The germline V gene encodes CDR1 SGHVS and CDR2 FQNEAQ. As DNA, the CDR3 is TGTGCCGGAAAAGACAGAGGCAATGAAAAACTGTTTTTT. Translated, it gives CAGKDRGNEKLFF.

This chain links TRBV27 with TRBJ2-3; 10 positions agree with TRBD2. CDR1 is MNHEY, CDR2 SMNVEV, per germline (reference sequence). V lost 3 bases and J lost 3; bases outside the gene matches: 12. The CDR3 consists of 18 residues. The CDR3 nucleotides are TGTGCCAGCAGTTTCCTAGCGGGAGATGCGAAGTATACAGATACGCAGTATTTT. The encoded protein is CASSFLAGDAKYTDTQYF.

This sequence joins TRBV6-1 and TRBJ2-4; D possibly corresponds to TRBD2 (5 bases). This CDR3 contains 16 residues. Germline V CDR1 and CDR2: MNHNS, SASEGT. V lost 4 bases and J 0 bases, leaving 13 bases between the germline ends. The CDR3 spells CASSGEKTVAKNIQYF. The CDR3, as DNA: TGTGCCAGCAGTGGGGAGAAGACCGTAGCCAAAAACATTCAGTACTTC.

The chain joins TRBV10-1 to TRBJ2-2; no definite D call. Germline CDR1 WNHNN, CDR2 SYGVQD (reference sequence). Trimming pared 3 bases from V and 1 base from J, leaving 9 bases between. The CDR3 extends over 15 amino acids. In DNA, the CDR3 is TGCGCCAGCAGTGAAAGCTCGGGGAACACCGGGGAGCTGTTTTTT. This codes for CASSESSGNTGELFF.

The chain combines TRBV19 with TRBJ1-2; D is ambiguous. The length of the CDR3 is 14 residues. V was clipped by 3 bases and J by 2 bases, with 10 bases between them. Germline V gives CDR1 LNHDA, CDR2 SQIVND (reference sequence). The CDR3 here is CASSIGLRNYGYTF. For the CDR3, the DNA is TGTGCCAGTAGTATCGGATTGAGGAACTATGGCTACACCTTC.

CDR3 DNA sequence: TGTGCCAGCAGCTTCCCAGCCGGGACAGGGGGCTCCTACGAGCAGTACTTC. Its translation: CASSFPAGTGGSYEQYF. The chain employs TRBV7-8 and TRBJ2-7; TRBD1 agrees at 11 bases. The germline CDR1 and CDR2 sequences are SGHVS and FQNEAQ. This CDR3 region has 17 residues. Losses at the gene ends were 3 bases for V and 0 bases for J; bases not matched to a gene: 7.

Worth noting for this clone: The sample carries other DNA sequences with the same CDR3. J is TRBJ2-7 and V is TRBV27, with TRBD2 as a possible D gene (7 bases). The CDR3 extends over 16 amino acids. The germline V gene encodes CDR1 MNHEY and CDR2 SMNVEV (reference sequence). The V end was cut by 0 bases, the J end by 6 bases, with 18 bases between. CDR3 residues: CASSLSGGGGAREQYF. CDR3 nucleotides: TGTGCCAGCAGTTTATCCGGGGGTGGGGGGGCCCGCGAGCAGTACTTC.

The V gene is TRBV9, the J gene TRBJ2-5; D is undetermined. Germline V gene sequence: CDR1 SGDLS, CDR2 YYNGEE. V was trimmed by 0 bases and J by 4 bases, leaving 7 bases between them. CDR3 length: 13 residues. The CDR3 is CASSVDTVETQYF. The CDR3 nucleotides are TGTGCCAGCAGCGTAGATACGGTAGAGACCCAGTACTTC.

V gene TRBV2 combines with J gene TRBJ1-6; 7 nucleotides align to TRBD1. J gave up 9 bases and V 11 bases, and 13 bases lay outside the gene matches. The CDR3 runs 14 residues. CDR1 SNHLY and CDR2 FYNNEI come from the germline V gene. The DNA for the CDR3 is TGTGCCTCCTGGGTGGGGCAGGGGGTTTCACCCCTCCACTTT. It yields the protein CASWVGQGVSPLHF.

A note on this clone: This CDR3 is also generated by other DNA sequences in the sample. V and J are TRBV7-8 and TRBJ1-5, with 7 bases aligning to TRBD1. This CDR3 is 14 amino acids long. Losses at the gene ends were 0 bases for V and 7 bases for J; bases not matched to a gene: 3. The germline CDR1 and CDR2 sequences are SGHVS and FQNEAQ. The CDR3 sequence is CASSLARQGQPQHF. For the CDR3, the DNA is TGTGCCAGCAGCTTAGCCAGACAGGGACAGCCCCAGCATTTT.

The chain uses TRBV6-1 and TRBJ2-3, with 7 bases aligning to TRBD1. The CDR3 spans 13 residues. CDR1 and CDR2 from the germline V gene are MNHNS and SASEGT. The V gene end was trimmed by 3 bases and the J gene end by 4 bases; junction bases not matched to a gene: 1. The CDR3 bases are TGTGCCAGCAGTGACCAGGGGGCAGATACGCAGTATTTT. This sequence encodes CASSDQGADTQYF.

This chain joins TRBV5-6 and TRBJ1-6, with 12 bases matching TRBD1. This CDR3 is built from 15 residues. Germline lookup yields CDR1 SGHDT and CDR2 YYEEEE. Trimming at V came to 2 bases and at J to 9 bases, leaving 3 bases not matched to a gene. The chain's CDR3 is CASSLGTGGISPLHF. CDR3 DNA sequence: TGTGCCAGCAGCTTAGGGACAGGGGGCATTTCACCCCTCCACTTT.

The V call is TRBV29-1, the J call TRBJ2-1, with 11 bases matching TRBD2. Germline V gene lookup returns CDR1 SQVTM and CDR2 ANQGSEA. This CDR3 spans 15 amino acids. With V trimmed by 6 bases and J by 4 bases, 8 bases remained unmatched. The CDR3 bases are TGCAGCGTGGGGGCCGGGACTAGCGGTTACAATGAGCAGTTCTTC. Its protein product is CSVGAGTSGYNEQFF.

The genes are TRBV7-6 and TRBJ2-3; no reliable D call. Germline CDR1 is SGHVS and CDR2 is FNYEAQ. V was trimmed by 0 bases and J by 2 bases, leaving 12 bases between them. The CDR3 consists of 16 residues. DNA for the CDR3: TGTGCCAGCAGCTTAGCGCTGGGTAGCCCCACAGATACGCAGTATTTT. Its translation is CASSLALGSPTDTQYF.

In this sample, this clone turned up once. The CDR3 loop reads CASSPGVAGGQEQFF. CDR3 nucleotide sequence: TGTGCCAGCAGCCCGGGCGTAGCGGGGGGGCAAGAGCAGTTCTTC. The V gene is TRBV9, the J gene TRBJ2-1; 11 bases are a match to TRBD2. The V and J ends lost 4 bases and 10 bases, in that order; junction bases with no gene match: 10. This CDR3 has 15 residues. CDR1 SGDLS and CDR2 YYNGEE come from the germline V gene. The full variable domain, rest sourced from reference TRBV9 and TRBJ2-1, is DSGVTQTPKHLITATGQRVTLRCSPRSGDLSVYWYQQSLDQGLQFLIQYYNGEERAKGNILERFSAQQFPDLHSELNLSSLELGDSALYFCASSPGVAGGQEQFFGPGTRLTVL.

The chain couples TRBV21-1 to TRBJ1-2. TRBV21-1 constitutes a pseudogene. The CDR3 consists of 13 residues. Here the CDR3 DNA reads TGTGCCAGCAACTCCCCCCCCCGGGGTGGCTACACCTTC. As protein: CASNSPPRGGYTF.